The clone carrying this T cell receptor (beta chain) was observed a single time. The data stem from a study of blood T cell repertoires in COVID-19. Study details: Spain, Italy and the United States supplied samples that represented acute and convalescent COVID-19. T cells, B-cell-depleted T cells, or PBMCs provided the cDNA or gDNA that served as material.

As handled by the study authors: Amplifying reference gene primers gave estimates of nucleated cell counts. Using immunoSEQ multiplex PCR, the repertoire was profiled, and TCRdb retains in-frame clones only, with some absent. The D gene and trimming were derived from the DNA, and the V and J assignments and clone size from that table. The table shows roughly 140,000 clones, with about nine tenths occurring only once. V was pared by 2 bases and J by 1 base, with 6 bases between. The CDR3 spans 14 residues. CDR1 and CDR2 (germline): SEHNR, FQNEAQ (reference sequence). This chain connects TRBV7-9 to TRBJ1-5; maybe TRBD1 (6 bases). The source material was peripheral blood. The sequence came from a human donor in a cohort sampled during active COVID-19. The CDR3: CASSLTGSNQPQHF. The CDR3 nucleotides are TGTGCCAGCAGCTTAACAGGGAGCAATCAGCCCCAGCATTTT.